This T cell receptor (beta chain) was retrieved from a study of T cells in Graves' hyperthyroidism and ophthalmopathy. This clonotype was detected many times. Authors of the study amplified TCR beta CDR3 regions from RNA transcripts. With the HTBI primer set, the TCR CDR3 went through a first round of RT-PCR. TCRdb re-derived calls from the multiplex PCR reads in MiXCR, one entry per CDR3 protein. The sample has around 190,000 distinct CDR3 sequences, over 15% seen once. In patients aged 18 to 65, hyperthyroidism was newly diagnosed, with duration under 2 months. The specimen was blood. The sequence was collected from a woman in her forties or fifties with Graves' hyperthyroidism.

The CDR3 bases are TGTGCCAGCGGGGCTTACTGGGACACTGAAGCTTTCTTT. Amino acid sequence: CASGAYWDTEAFF. The chain combines TRBV6-1 with TRBJ1-1, with D possibly matching TRBD1 (5 bases). V lost 8 bases and J 3 bases, leaving 13 bases between the germline ends. The CDR3 covers 13 residues. Germline CDR1 is MNHNS and CDR2 is SASEGT.